This TCR beta chain was sequenced in a study of blood T cell repertoires in COVID-19. Original analysis: Amplified reference gene primers provided the basis for estimating nucleated cell counts. Assay: immunoSEQ multiplex PCR; the TCRdb copy retains only in-frame clones and omits some. V, J and clone size were drawn from that table, and D and trimming were deduced from the DNA. Here the sample spans more than 200,000 clones, 70% to 90% being singletons. The CDR3 totals 15 residues. Germline V CDR1 and CDR2: WNHNN, SYGVQD (reference sequence). The trim removed 5 bases at V and 5 bases at J, leaving 10 bases unmatched. Cohorts were assigned according to the clinical history that participants reported.

The chain carries TRBV10-1 and TRBJ2-5, with 8 bases identical to TRBD1. The TCR comes from a young man with acute COVID-19. The material sequenced was PBMCs or T cells enriched from blood (not recorded which). The CDR3 here is CASSIHRGSQETQYF. The CDR3 DNA is TGCGCCAGCAGTATCCACAGGGGGTCCCAGGAGACCCAGTACTTC.